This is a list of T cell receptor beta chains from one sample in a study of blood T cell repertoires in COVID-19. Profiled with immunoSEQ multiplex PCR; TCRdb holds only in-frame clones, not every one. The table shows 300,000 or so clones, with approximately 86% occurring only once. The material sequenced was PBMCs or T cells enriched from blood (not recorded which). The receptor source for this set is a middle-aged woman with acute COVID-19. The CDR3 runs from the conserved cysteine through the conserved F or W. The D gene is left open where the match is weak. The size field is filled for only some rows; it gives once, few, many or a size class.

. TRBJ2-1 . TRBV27 CASSSTSPLNEQFF TGTGCCAGCAGTTCCACATCCCCCCTCAATGAGCAGTTCTTC
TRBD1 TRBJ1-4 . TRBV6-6 CASLPTGSNEKLFF TGTGCCAGCTTACCGACAGGGTCTAATGAAAAACTGTTTTTT
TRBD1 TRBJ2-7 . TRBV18 CASSTGTAVEQYF TGTGCCAGCTCAACCGGGACAGCGGTCGAGCAGTACTTC
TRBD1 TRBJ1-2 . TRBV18 CASSSRTGGIYGYTF TGTGCCAGCTCATCGAGGACAGGGGGCATCTATGGCTACACCTTC
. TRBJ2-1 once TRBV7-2 CASSLGGGTSYNEQFF TGTGCCAGCAGCTTAGGGGGCGGGACCTCCTACAATGAGCAGTTCTTC
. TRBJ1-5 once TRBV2 CAGQRDSNQPQHF TGTGCCGGACAGCGGGATAGCAATCAGCCCCAGCATTTT
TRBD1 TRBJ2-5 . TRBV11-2 CASTRDRGQETQYF TGTGCCAGCACCCGGGACAGGGGACAAGAGACCCAGTACTTC
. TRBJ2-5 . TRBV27 CASSLSRAETQYF TGTGCCAGCAGTTTATCCAGGGCTGAGACCCAGTACTTC
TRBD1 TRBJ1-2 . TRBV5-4 CASSLGRDSNYGYTF TGTGCCAGCAGCTTAGGTCGGGACAGTAACTATGGCTACACCTTC
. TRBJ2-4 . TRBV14 CASSQDSGNIQYF TGTGCCAGCAGCCAAGATAGTGGAAACATTCAGTACTTC
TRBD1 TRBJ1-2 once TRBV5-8 CASRSGQNFPDGYTF TGTGCCAGCCGATCGGGACAGAATTTTCCCGATGGCTACACCTTC
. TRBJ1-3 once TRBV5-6 CASSTFDTSSGNTIYF TGTGCCAGCAGCACCTTCGACACGTCCTCTGGAAACACCATATATTTT
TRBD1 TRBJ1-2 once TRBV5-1 CASSLDTGVDYGYTF TGCGCCAGCAGCTTGGACACAGGGGTTGACTATGGCTACACCTTC
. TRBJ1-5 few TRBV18 CASSPGMGGNQPQHF TGTGCCAGCTCACCCGGGATGGGGGGAAATCAGCCCCAGCATTTT
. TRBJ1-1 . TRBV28 CASSLAAGAVMNTEAFF TGTGCCAGCAGTTTAGCAGCGGGAGCAGTTATGAACACTGAAGCTTTCTTT
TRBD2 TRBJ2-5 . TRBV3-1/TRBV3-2 CASSLSSGGFRVTQYF TGTGCCAGCAGCCTATCCTCGGGGGGTTTTAGGGTGACCCAGTACTTC
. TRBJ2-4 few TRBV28 CASRPEGSDVSKNIQYF TGTGCCAGCAGGCCCGAGGGTAGCGATGTTTCCAAAAACATTCAGTACTTC
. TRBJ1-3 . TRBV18 CASSPGGPKTGNTIYF TGTGCCAGCTCACCTGGGGGCCCGAAGACTGGAAACACCATATATTTT
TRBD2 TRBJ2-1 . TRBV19 CASSKVSGRAYNEQFF TGTGCCAGTAGTAAAGTTAGCGGGAGGGCCTACAATGAGCAGTTCTTC
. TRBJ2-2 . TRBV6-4 CASSDQPGTNTGELFF TGTGCCAGCAGTGACCAACCGGGAACGAACACCGGGGAGCTGTTTTTT
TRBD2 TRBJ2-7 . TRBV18 CASSPPTSGFSSYEQYF TGTGCCAGCTCACCACCCACTAGCGGGTTTAGCTCCTACGAGCAGTACTTC
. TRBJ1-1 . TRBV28 CASSLLQGGTEAFF TGTGCCAGCAGTTTACTACAGGGCGGCACTGAAGCTTTCTTT
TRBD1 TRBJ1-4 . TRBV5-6 CASSSRQGYEKLFF TGTGCCAGCAGCTCCCGACAGGGTTATGAAAAACTGTTTTTT
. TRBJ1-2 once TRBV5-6 CASSLLGEGIGFGYTF TGTGCCAGCAGCTTGCTAGGCGAAGGAATCGGGTTCGGCTACACCTTC
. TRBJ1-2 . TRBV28 CASSLRVTNYGYTF TGTGCCAGCAGTTTACGGGTAACGAACTATGGCTACACCTTC
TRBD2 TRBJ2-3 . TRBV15 CATSRDPSGRASDTQYF TGTGCCACCAGCAGAGATCCGAGCGGGAGGGCCTCGGATACGCAGTATTTT
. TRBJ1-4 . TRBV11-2 CASSFPQATNEKLFF TGTGCCAGCAGCTTCCCGCAGGCAACTAATGAAAAACTGTTTTTT
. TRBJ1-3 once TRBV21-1 CASSPEVGPLRGNTIYF TGTGCCAGCAGCCCCGAGGTGGGGCCCCTACGCGGAAACACCATATATTTT
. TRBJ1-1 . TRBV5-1 CASSLGGLPPMGEAFF TGCGCCAGCAGCTTGGGGGGGCTCCCCCCAATGGGGGAAGCTTTCTTT
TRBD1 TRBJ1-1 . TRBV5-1 CASSRDRGPTTEAFF TGCGCCAGCAGCCGGGACAGGGGTCCCACAACTGAAGCTTTCTTT
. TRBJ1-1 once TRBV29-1 CSVGQTSAGNSEAFF TGCAGCGTTGGCCAAACGTCAGCAGGAAATTCTGAAGCTTTCTTT
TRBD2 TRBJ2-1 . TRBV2 CASSEVTSGRRNEQFF TGTGCCAGCAGTGAAGTAACTAGCGGGAGACGTAATGAGCAGTTCTTC
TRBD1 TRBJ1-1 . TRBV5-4 CASGNRDRVKSLAFF TGTGCCAGTGGGAACAGAGACAGGGTGAAAAGTTTAGCTTTCTTT
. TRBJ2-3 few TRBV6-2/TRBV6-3 CASSRGTWGGTDTQYF TGTGCCAGCAGCCGCGGGACTTGGGGCGGCACAGATACGCAGTATTTT
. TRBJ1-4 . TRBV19 CASSIGGRINEKLFF TGTGCCAGTAGTATCGGCGGCAGAATTAATGAAAAACTGTTTTTT
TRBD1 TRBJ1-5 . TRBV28 CASSLGQGYRQPQHF TGTGCCAGCAGTTTGGGACAGGGGTATCGCCAGCCCCAGCATTTT
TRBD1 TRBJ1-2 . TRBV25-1 CASSEPNRGGYTF TGTGCCAGCAGTGAACCCAACAGGGGTGGCTACACCTTC
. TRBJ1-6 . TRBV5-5 CASSSGTPISGSPLHF TGTGCCAGCAGCTCCGGGACACCCATTAGTGGTTCACCCCTCCACTTT
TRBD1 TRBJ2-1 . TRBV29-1 CSVDGTESYNEQFF TGCAGCGTTGACGGGACAGAGTCCTACAATGAGCAGTTCTTC
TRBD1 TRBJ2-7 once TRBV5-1 CASSPGTVDEQYF TGCGCCAGCAGCCCGGGGACAGTCGACGAGCAGTACTTC
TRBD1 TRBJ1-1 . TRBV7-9 CASSPGQGTEAFF TGTGCCAGCAGCCCCGGACAGGGGACTGAAGCTTTCTTT
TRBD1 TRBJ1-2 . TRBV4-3 CASSPGGAGYGYTF TGCGCCAGCAGCCCAGGGGGCGCGGGCTATGGCTACACCTTC
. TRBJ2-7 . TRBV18 CASSPQQGSVYEQYF TGTGCCAGCTCACCACAGCAGGGATCCGTATACGAGCAGTACTTC
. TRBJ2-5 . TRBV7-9 CASSPTFHNQETQYF TGTGCCAGCAGCCCCACGTTTCACAACCAAGAGACCCAGTACTTC
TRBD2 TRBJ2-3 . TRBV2 CASTASGTEGDTQYF TGTGCCAGCACGGCTAGCGGGACTGAGGGAGATACGCAGTATTTT
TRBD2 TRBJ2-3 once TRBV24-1 CATSDPGDSGGTDTQYF TGTGCCACCAGTGATCCCGGGGATAGCGGGGGCACAGATACGCAGTATTTT
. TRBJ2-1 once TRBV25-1 CASTDSLSYNEQFF TGTGCCAGCACGGACAGTTTATCCTACAATGAGCAGTTCTTC
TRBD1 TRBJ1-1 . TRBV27 CASSLHRTGGLHTEAFF TGTGCCAGCAGTTTACATCGGACAGGGGGTTTACACACTGAAGCTTTCTTT